The subject of this entry is one T cell receptor beta chain. The sample belongs to a study of blood T cell repertoires in COVID-19. Study summary: Specimens from acute and convalescent COVID-19 originated in the United States, Italy and Spain. Sources were T cells, B-cell-depleted T cells, or PBMCs; the material itself was cDNA or gDNA.

The junction had 10 bases not matched to a gene; V was cut back by 4 bases and J by 4 bases. CDR1 is SGHNT and CDR2 is YYREEE in the germline V gene (reference sequence). The CDR3 sequence is 15 residues long. Study processing details: Using reference gene primer amplification, nucleated cell counts were estimated. Generated by immunoSEQ multiplex PCR, the TCRdb table keeps only in-frame clones and is missing some. From that table come the V and J calls and clone size; the DNA was used to work out D and trimming. The sample shows about 170,000 clones, approximately 91% of them seen only once. The chain joins TRBV5-4 to TRBJ2-5, with 7 bases fitting TRBD2. The clonotype originates from a man between 18 and 29 years old with COVID-19, enrolled during active disease. The sequenced sample consisted of peripheral blood. CDR3 coding DNA: TGTGCCAGCAGCCCCGGTTTTGAGCGGGGAGAGACCCAGTACTTC. This gives the protein CASSPGFERGETQYF.